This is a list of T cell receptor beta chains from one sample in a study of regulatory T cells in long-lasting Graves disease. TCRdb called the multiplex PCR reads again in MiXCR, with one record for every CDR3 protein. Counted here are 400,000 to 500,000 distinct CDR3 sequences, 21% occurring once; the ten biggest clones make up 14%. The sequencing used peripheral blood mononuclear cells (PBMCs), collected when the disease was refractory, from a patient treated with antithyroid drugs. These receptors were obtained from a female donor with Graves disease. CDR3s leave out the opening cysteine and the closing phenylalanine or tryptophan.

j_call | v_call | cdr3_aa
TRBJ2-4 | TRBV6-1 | ASSEGTHRRAKNIQY
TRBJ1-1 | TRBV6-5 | ASSYSGGAGTEAF
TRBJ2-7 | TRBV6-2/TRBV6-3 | ASRESGRRTYEQY
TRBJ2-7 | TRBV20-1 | SARDYIDRRTSGSQKRYEQY
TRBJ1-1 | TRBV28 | ASSLRTGEGTEAF
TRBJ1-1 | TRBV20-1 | SARGTGGAEAF
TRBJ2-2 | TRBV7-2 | ASSSLWGSFTGELF
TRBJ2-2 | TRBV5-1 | ASSNEGNTGELF
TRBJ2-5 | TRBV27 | ASRRQGTQETQY
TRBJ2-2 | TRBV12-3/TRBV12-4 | ASSLRGMSWAGELF
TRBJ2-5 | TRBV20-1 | SARDPSGKGTQY
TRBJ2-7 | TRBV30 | AWSVLYEQY
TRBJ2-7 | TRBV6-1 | ASSPYKGLPYEQY